This TCR beta chain was captured by sequencing in a study of T cell responses to AZD1222 COVID-19 vaccine. Sequencing was performed with immunoSEQ multiplex PCR; in TCRdb, only in-frame clones are kept and a portion is missing. The sample comprises 110,000 to 150,000 clones, about 92% of which are singletons, and 2.5% to 4% rests with the top ten. Sample: peripheral blood, taken 28 days after the second AZD1222 dose. The TCR originated in an adult who received the AZD1222 COVID-19 vaccine.

The CDR3 DNA sequence: TGTGCCGCCCGGCCAGGTAACTATGGCTACACCTTC. It yields the protein CAARPGNYGYTF. The chain combines TRBV15 with TRBJ1-2; D is unresolved. From germline, CDR1 is LNHNV and CDR2 YYDKDF (reference sequence). CDR3 length: 12 amino acids. Trimming cost V 11 bases and J 1 base, with 11 bases left between them.